This T cell receptor (beta chain) emerged from a study of T cell changes during pregnancy in multiple sclerosis. Clones were read by immunoSEQ multiplex PCR, and TCRdb kept only the in-frame ones, dropping some. The sample includes roughly 110,000 clones, 85% to 95% of them seen just once. The source material was peripheral blood, sampled in the third trimester of pregnancy. This receptor was obtained from a female donor in good health, enrolled as a control in a pregnancy study.

The chain's CDR3 is CASSSRTEDSNQPQHF. In DNA, the CDR3 is TGTGCCAGCAGTTCTCGGACAGAAGATAGCAATCAGCCCCAGCATTTT. This sequence joins TRBV6-5 and TRBJ1-5, with D perhaps matching TRBD1 (6 bases). Germline loops: CDR1 MNHEY, CDR2 SVGAGI. This CDR3 is built from 16 residues. Deletions cut 4 bases from V and 0 bases from J, with 13 bases between.